This T cell receptor beta chain appears in the sequencing data of a study of early T cells in non-severe SARS-CoV-2 infection (TCRdb year 2021). Regarding the study in general: Bulk RNA from unsorted whole blood was used for TCR sequencing, so alpha and beta chains could not be paired. Overall study outcomes, separate from this receptor: Matching against VDJdb was skewed toward anti-spike CD8 responses, likely underestimated virus-specific expansions, and missed private and CD4 specificities.

This clonotype is medium-sized (0.01 to 0.1%) in its sample. It lacks a known antigen. No base qualities exist here, and no much larger clone lies one base off it. Library preparation employed 5' RACE. Sequencing took place on a NextSeq 500. The TCR library protocol attached unique molecular identifiers to individual cDNA molecules to correct for sequencing error and PCR bias. Both TCR alpha and beta chains were sequenced, and tight co-correlation was observed between alpha and beta sequence abundances in each sample. The source study handled its data this way. Decombinator V4 was used to annotate TCR sequences for V gene, J gene and CDR3. TCRs were defined as expanded if a significant change between any two time points was detected under a Poisson model with p below 0.0001. TCR abundances were normalised to the total number of TCRs sequenced per sample and were expressed as counts per million. VDJdb, accessed 1 November 2021, was searched for CMV, EBV and SARS-CoV-2 annotated TCRs, with TCRs annotated for multiple antigens excluded. TCRdb's own reprocessing of the public reads used fastp at Q25 and MiXCR and kept productive beta chains. Entries that share a CDR3 protein sequence are merged under the most common genes and DNA. The V and J calls shown here were made by TCRdb, not taken from the authors' results. Within this sample are tens of thousands of distinct CDR3 sequences, with approximately 5.1% of them counted one time only. The biggest ten clones account for less than 8.5% of the sample.

This was a case-control study nested in a cohort of healthcare workers in London, UK, who had nasopharyngeal swab PCR tests and blood samples taken every week. Healthcare workers were recruited between 23 and 31 March 2020, during the week of the UK lockdown, and were followed weekly for up to roughly 16 weeks. Input material: whole blood. The TCR sequence derives from an adult who was a healthcare worker with PCR-confirmed SARS-CoV-2 infection or an uninfected control (not recorded which).

The CDR3 amino acid sequence is: CASSQDAGDRSYEQYF. The DNA reads TGCGCCAGCAGCCAAGATGCGGGTGACCGTAGCTACGAGCAGTACTTC. The chain uses TRBV4-1 and TRBJ2-7; possibly the D gene is TRBD2, per 5 matching bases. From the cysteine up to the phenylalanine, the CDR3 has a length of 16 residues. The only DNA kept is the CDR3, 48 bases in frame from the first base. A distance of 15 bases separates the germline ends of V and J, which lose 0 bases and 3 bases respectively. In the germline V gene, CDR1 corresponds to MGHRA and CDR2 to YSYEKL.